The 7 T cell receptor beta chains in this list originate from one sample, sequenced in a study of blood T cell repertoires in COVID-19. This table comes from immunoSEQ multiplex PCR, and its TCRdb copy is limited to in-frame clones, with some not included. This sample has about 64,000 clones, with more than 75% found just once. Sequencing used peripheral blood. These receptors all come from an elderly man with acute or convalescent COVID-19.

This sequence joins TRBV5-1 and TRBJ2-1, with 11 bases matching TRBD2. The ends lost 7 bases at V and 8 bases at J; junction bases unmatched: 8. In germline, CDR1 is SGHRS, CDR2 YFSETQ. This CDR3 region has 14 residues. The CDR3: CASGPSGRLHEQFF. CDR3 coding DNA: TGCGCCAGCGGACCTAGCGGGAGGCTCCATGAGCAGTTCTTC.

This clone was found once. V is TRBV5-1 and J is TRBJ2-1, with D maybe TRBD1 (6 bases). CDR1 is SGHRS, CDR2 YFSETQ, per germline. This CDR3 has 16 amino acids. Trimming took off 2 bases at V and 11 bases at J, with 23 bases between the two ends. The CDR3: CASSLQPGSGVEQQFF. As DNA, the CDR3 is TGCGCCAGCAGCTTACAACCGGGGTCAGGGGTGGAGCAGCAGTTCTTC.

V is TRBV2 and J is TRBJ2-2; D is unclear. Germline assignment: CDR1 SNHLY and CDR2 FYNNEI. CDR3 length: 15 amino acids. Between the trimmed V and J ends, which lost 5 bases and 2 bases, there was a span of 12 bases. The CDR3 reads CASSNRPSNTGELFF. The CDR3 bases are TGTGCCAGCAGTAACAGACCTTCAAACACCGGGGAGCTGTTTTTT.

This clone is medium-sized (0.01 to 0.1%). This specimen includes other DNA sequences encoding the same CDR3. The rearrangement links TRBV18 to TRBJ1-2; 7 bases align to TRBD1. In germline, CDR1 is KGHSH, CDR2 LQKENI. V lost 3 bases to trimming and J lost 3 bases; unmatched junction nucleotides: 1. There are 13 residues in the CDR3. The CDR3 DNA sequence: TGTGCCAGCTCACCCGGGACAGACTATGGCTACACCTTC. Its protein is CASSPGTDYGYTF.

J is TRBJ2-7 and V is TRBV5-6; TRBD1 agrees at 9 bases. Germline V gives CDR1 SGHDT, CDR2 YYEEEE. J was trimmed by 7 bases and V by 4 bases; bases with no gene match: 12. The CDR3 loop spans 15 amino acids. The DNA for the CDR3 is TGTGCCAGCAGCCCGTGGGACAGGGCATCGGGGGAGCAGTACTTC. Residues: CASSPWDRASGEQYF. Combining the CDR3 with reference TRBV5-6 and TRBJ2-7 gives the whole variable domain DAGVTQSPTHLIKTRGQQVTLRCSPKSGHDTVSWYQQALGQGPQFIFQYYEEEERQRGNFPDRFSGHQFPNYSSELNVNALLLGDSALYLCASSPWDRASGEQYFGPGTRLTVT.

CDR3 nucleotides: TGTGCCACCGGTGGACAGCGGGACACCGGGGAGCTGTTTTTT. It yields the protein CATGGQRDTGELFF. The chain is built from TRBV24-1 and TRBJ2-2; either TRBD1 or TRBD2 may supply D (6 bases each). The CDR3 runs 14 residues. Germline assignment: CDR1 KGHDR and CDR2 SFDVKD. Trimming removed 9 bases at V and 3 bases at J, with 13 bases between.

This clone was recorded only once. This chain uses TRBV5-5 with TRBJ1-3; no clear D. Germline V gene sequence: CDR1 SGHKS, CDR2 YYEKEE (reference sequence). The V and J ends lost 3 bases and 2 bases respectively, with 9 bases between them. CDR3 size: 14 residues. CDR3 residues: CASSWTDTGNTIYF. CDR3 DNA: TGTGCCAGCAGCTGGACTGATACTGGAAACACCATATATTTT.